Below are 14 T cell receptor beta chains sequenced from a single sample in a study of tumor-infiltrating lymphocytes in primary liver carcinoma. The source of the blood RNA was unsorted whole blood, and germline DNA was extracted as well. Priming with a constant-region primer yielded TCR beta cDNA from about 540 ng total RNA. Researchers made the TCR beta libraries by running three nested multiplex PCR rounds with slightly modified ARM-PCR. Both of the initial two PCR rounds ran for 10 cycles and employed TRBV1-TRBV30 forward primers alongside a C-beta reverse primer. TCRdb used MiXCR to reprocess the multiplex PCR reads, holding one entry per CDR3 protein. The sample lists approximately 300,000 distinct CDR3 sequences, 65% occurring once. The sample taken for sequencing was peripheral blood. The receptors here all came from a man in his forties with primary liver carcinoma and hepatitis B virus infection.

About this clonotype: At one end the junction does not follow the germline gene, possibly because of a read error. V usage is TRBV25-1 and J usage is TRBJ2-3, with D unresolved. Germline V gives CDR1 MGHDK, CDR2 SYGVNS. CDR3 length: 14 residues. The CDR3 DNA is TGTGCCGGCAGTGAATTGGTGGGCACAGATACGCAGTATTTT. It is translated as CAGSELVGTDTQYF. The full variable domain, its missing parts supplied by reference TRBV25-1 and TRBJ2-3, is EADIYQTPRYLVIGTGKKITLECSQTMGHDKMYWYQQDPGMELHLIHYSYGVNSTEKGDLSSESTVSRIRTEHFPLTLESARPSHTSQYLCAGSELVGTDTQYFGPGTRLTVL.

The genes are TRBV7-9 and TRBJ2-7; D may be TRBD2 (5 bases). The CDR3 sequence is 14 residues long. The ends were cut back, 7 bases at V and 7 bases at J, with 20 bases in the middle. Germline V gives CDR1 SEHNR, CDR2 FQNEAQ (reference sequence). The CDR3 sequence: CASTLGLGRGEQYF. The CDR3 bases are TGTGCCAGCACCTTGGGCCTGGGTAGAGGGGAGCAGTACTTC.

As regards this clonotype: The junction departs from the called germline gene at one end, perhaps through a read error. The gene calls are TRBV4-2 and TRBJ2-1, with unresolved D. Germline CDR1 LGHNA, CDR2 YNFKEQ. CDR3 size: 11 residues. The CDR3 sequence is CASSRPNDQFF. CDR3 nucleotides: TGTGCCAGCAGCCGCCCCAATGATCAGTTCTTC.

With regard to this clonotype: As the CDR3 is not closed by the conserved phenylalanine or tryptophan, this likely results from a read error. The rearrangement joins TRBV6-2 or TRBV6-3 to TRBJ1-1; D is possibly TRBD1 (6 bases). The CDR3 loop spans 16 amino acids. Germline values: CDR1 MNHEY, CDR2 SVGEGT. This CDR3 reads CACSYSPYRVGTEAFS. In DNA form, the CDR3 reads TGTGCCTGCAGTTACTCACCTTACAGGGTGGGGACTGAAGCTTTCTCT.

This clonotype was observed a handful of times. The chain is built from TRBV12-3 or TRBV12-4 and TRBJ1-2; TRBD1 is a possible D gene (5 bases). Trimming stripped 8 bases from V and 3 bases from J, with 10 bases between. The CDR3 loop spans 12 amino acids. The CDR3 loop is CASCGTDYGYTF. For the CDR3, the DNA is TGTGCCAGCTGCGGGACCGACTATGGCTACACCTTC.

Regarding this clonotype: In this CDR3 the conserved last residue, phenylalanine or tryptophan, is missing, so a read error is likely. The chain employs TRBV11-2 and TRBJ2-1, with 7 bases lining up with TRBD2. The CDR3 covers 16 residues. Germline V gene data show CDR1 as SGHAT and CDR2 as FQNNGV. In nucleotides, the CDR3 is TGTGTCAGCAGCTTAGGTAGCCGGGGGGCCTACAATGAGCAGTTCCTC. It codes for CVSSLGSRGAYNEQFL.

This sequence joins TRBV29-1 and TRBJ1-4; D perhaps matches TRBD1 (5 bases). Trimming stripped 6 bases from V and 14 bases from J, with 25 bases between. The CDR3 has 14 residues. In germline, CDR1 is SQVTM, CDR2 ANQGSEA. The chain's CDR3 is CSVGVRANNEELFF. CDR3 DNA: TGCAGCGTGGGGGTCAGGGCTAATAATGAAGAGCTGTTTTTT.

V gene TRBV14 combines with J gene TRBJ2-1; 14 nucleotides agree with TRBD2. The CDR3 covers 20 residues. The J segment lost 1 base and the V segment lost 0 bases, leaving 8 bases of the junction unmatched. Germline V gene lookup returns CDR1 SGHDN and CDR2 FVKESK. CDR3 nucleotides: TGTGCCAGCAGCCAAGAAAGGGCGACTAGCGGGAGGGGTTCCTACAATGAGCAGTTCTTC. It codes for CASSQERATSGRGSYNEQFF.

A note on this clonotype: A much larger clonotype is one base distant, so this may be a read error. The gene calls are TRBV14 and TRBJ2-1, with D hard to call. The CDR3 length is 13 residues. Germline V lookup: CDR1 SGHDN, CDR2 FVKESK. For the CDR3, the DNA is TGTGCCAGCAGCCACCTAGGGTACCATGAGCACTTCTTC. Its protein product is CASSHLGYHEHFF.

Concerning this clonotype: Without the conserved terminal phenylalanine or tryptophan, this CDR3 likely stems from a read error. This chain uses TRBV29-1 with TRBJ2-6; D unresolved. Trimming pared 3 bases from V and 0 bases from J, leaving 12 bases between. Germline-derived CDR1 and CDR2 are SQVTM and ANQGSEA. The CDR3 spans 16 residues. CDR3 loop: CSVDEVRASGANVLTS. CDR3 sequence (DNA): TGCAGCGTTGATGAAGTAAGGGCCTCTGGGGCCAACGTCCTGACTTCC.

Only one count was recorded for this clonotype. Just one base apart from a much larger clone, this may be a read error. This CDR3 reads CASSRAFGEQYF. The DNA for the CDR3 is TGTGCCAGCAGCCGAGCCTTCGGGGAACAGTACTTC. The chain is built from TRBV6-2 or TRBV6-3 and TRBJ2-5; the D gene is possibly TRBD2 (5 bases). Trimming removed 6 bases from V and 11 bases from J, with 16 bases in between. The CDR3 sequence is 12 residues long. The V gene's germline CDR1 is MNHEY and CDR2 SVGEGT.

Notes on this clonotype: This CDR3 is missing its conserved last phenylalanine or tryptophan, likely due to a read error. The chain has TRBV11-1 and TRBJ2-2, with TRBD2 identical over 9 bases. Trimming cost V 3 bases and J 11 bases; bases outside gene matches: 16. CDR3 length: 17 amino acids. CDR1 and CDR2 (germline): SGHAT, FQDESV (reference sequence). The CDR3, as DNA: TGTGCCAGCAGCTTCCAACCGGGACTAGCAGCGCCCGTTGAGCTGTTTCTT. It specifies CASSFQPGLAAPVELFL.

This clonotype has more than one count but fewer than ten. The chain couples TRBV6-5 to TRBJ2-5, with D possibly TRBD1 on 5 matching bases. This CDR3 is 15 amino acids long. V lost 4 bases and J lost 1, with 13 bases in between. The germline V gene encodes CDR1 MNHEY and CDR2 SVGAGI. The CDR3 DNA reads TGTGCCAGCAGTTCGTCCCCAGGGCTCCAAGAGACCCAGTACTTC. This codes for CASSSSPGLQETQYF.

J is TRBJ1-2 and V is TRBV5-1, with D maybe TRBD1 (5 bases). This CDR3 spans 13 amino acids. Trimming took 0 bases from V and 4 from J, leaving 7 bases between them. Germline-derived CDR1 and CDR2 are SGHRS and YFSETQ. The CDR3 reads CASSLEGTYGYTF. In nucleotides, the CDR3 is TGCGCCAGCAGCTTGGAGGGGACCTATGGCTACACCTTC.